The TCR beta chain described here comes from a study of beta chain features in type 1 diabetes. Study-level results: Moderately but significantly shorter TCRB CDR3s were found in Type 1 diabetes patients in all four CD4+ subsets. Highly expressing activated T cells could be over-counted with a cDNA template.

Investigators reverse transcribed all isolated RNA, so they sequenced expressed TCRB transcripts. Generated by immunoSEQ multiplex PCR, the TCRdb table keeps only in-frame clones and is missing some. The sample has 250,000 to 300,000 clones, roughly an eighth seen once. Concerning this clone: Its antigen remains unknown.

CDR3 length: 15 residues. V was clipped by 6 bases and J by 5 bases; unmatched bases: 9. Germline CDR1 and CDR2: MDHEN and SYDVKM. The V and J genes are TRBV28 and TRBJ2-5; 10 nucleotides align to TRBD2. Sequencing used naive CD4+ T cells from blood. The source is a man aged 25-45 years with type 1 diabetes. The CDR3 is CASSLLAGDQETQYF. In DNA form, the CDR3 reads TGTGCCAGCAGCCTCCTAGCGGGAGATCAGGAGACCCAGTACTTC.